Listed here is a single T cell receptor beta chain. It has no known antigen specificity. Nothing much larger sits one base from this clone, and base qualities are not available. The CDR3 regions of human TCRbeta chains were analyzed by immunosequencing. The original methods were these. TCRs in the repertoires were compared against a reference library of SARS-CoV-2-specific TCRs that had been generated with the MIRA antigen-specificity platform. Breadth was defined as the fraction of unique TCRs that were SARS-CoV-2-associated, and depth was defined as the fraction of total T cells that were SARS-CoV-2-associated. Using the MIRA data, every spike-specific TCR was mapped to the spike region that the TCR reacted to and assigned to either a CD4 or a CD8 class. Log10-transformed breadth and depth values were compared by one-way ANOVA with Sidak's multiple comparisons tests. This immuneACCESS table, as held by TCRdb, lists in-frame sequences with V and J called but not all clones. Of the missing ones, under half trace to an unresolved V gene in checked studies; the others have no known cause. V, J and clone size derive from that table, while D and trimming were established from the DNA sequence. In all, the sample holds about 140,000 clones, and 85% to 95% of those were seen once. The ten largest make up approximately 12% of the sample.

Interpreted using the paper, the time point label stands for: sample from adult after SARS-CoV-2 infection, after symptom onset. A couple of convalescent COVID-19 patients, sampled after symptom onset from adults with prior SARS-CoV-2 infection, were also TCR-sequenced for comparison. The data originate from a study of T cell responses to AZD1222 COVID-19 vaccine (dated by TCRdb to about 2021). Notes on the research overall: TCR sequencing covered more than 230 trial participants: 207 given two doses of AZD1222 and 26 given two doses of MenACWY control vaccine. Trial participants were enrolled by age into subgroups of 18-55, 56-69 and 70-plus years, and about 150, 27 and 61 TCR-sequenced participants, respectively, were included in these subgroups.

Including cysteine and phenylalanine, the CDR3 has 12 amino acids. Only the CDR3 DNA is retained, 36 bases long and in frame from the first base. V drops 3 bases and J drops 14 bases, leaving 14 bases in between. General study outcomes and caveats: Because no samples from the day 14 peak response were available, repertoires could be characterized only after the peak T cell response. The 56-69-year group was small, and its depth increase did not reach significance, likely because of low power. Vaccine-associated CD4 TCRs spanned the whole spike protein, with dominant responses in regions 160-218 and 743-854. Participants were mostly white British and included more females than males, and it was suggested by the authors that clonal diversity may have been underestimated. A significant rise in spike-specific TCR breadth and depth was observed after two AZD1222 doses relative to day 0 and relative to MenACWY recipients. Reportedly, close to half of the unique spike-specific TCRs recognized epitopes lying outside the regions that are mutated in the B.1.351 and B.1.1.7 variants. Only six AZD1222 recipients were SARS-CoV-2 seropositive at baseline, limiting conclusions about previously exposed vaccinees.

The rearranged segments are TRBV12-3 or TRBV12-4 and TRBJ2-4; a tentative D call is TRBD2 (7 bases match). This receptor was obtained from an adult who had recovered from COVID-19. Material: peripheral blood, obtained after recovery from COVID-19. The sequenced DNA is TGTGCCAGCAGTTTTGGGGGGGCGAGTGAGTACTTC. Its translation reads: CASSFGGASEYF.